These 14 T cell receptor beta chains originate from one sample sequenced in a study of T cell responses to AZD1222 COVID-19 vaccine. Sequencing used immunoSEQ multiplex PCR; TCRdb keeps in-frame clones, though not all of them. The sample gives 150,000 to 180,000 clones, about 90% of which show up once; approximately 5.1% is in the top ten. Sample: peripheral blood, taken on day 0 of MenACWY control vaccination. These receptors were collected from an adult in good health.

This CDR3 is CASSTQNLRTGNTGELFF. DNA for the CDR3: TGTGCCAGTAGTACGCAAAATTTGAGGACAGGGAACACCGGGGAGCTGTTTTTT. The chain is built from TRBV19 and TRBJ2-2; TRBD1 agrees at 7 bases. J was trimmed by 1 base and V by 4 bases; bases with no gene match: 12. CDR1 and CDR2 (germline): LNHDA, SQIVND (reference sequence). This CDR3 region has 18 residues.

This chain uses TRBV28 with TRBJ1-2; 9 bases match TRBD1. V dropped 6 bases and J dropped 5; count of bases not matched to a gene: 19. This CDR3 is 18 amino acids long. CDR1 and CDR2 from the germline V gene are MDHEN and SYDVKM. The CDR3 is CASRGGDGTGWQTYGYTF. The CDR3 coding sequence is TGTGCCAGCAGGGGAGGGGATGGGACAGGGTGGCAAACGTATGGCTACACCTTC.

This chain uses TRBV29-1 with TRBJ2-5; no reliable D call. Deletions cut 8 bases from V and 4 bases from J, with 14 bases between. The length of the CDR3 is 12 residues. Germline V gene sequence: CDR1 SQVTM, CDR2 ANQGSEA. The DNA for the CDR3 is TGCAGCCCCACGGCGCTTTCAGAGACCCAGTACTTC. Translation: CSPTALSETQYF.

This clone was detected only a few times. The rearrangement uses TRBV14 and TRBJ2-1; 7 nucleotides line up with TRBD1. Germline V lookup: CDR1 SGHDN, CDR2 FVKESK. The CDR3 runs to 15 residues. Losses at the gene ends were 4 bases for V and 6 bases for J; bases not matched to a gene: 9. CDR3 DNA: TGTGCCAGCAGCCTATACCGACGACAGGGCAATGAGCAGTTCTTC. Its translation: CASSLYRRQGNEQFF.

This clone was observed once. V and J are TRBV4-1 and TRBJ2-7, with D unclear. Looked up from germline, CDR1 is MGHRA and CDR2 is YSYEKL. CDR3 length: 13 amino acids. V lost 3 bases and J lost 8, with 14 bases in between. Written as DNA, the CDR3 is TGCGCCAGCAGCCAGCCCCCCCCAGCCCAGCAGTACTTC. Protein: CASSQPPPAQQYF.

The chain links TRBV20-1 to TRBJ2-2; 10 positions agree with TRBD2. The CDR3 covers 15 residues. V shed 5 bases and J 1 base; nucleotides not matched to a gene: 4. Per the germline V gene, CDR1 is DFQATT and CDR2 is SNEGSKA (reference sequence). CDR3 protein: CSARVAGGNTGELFF. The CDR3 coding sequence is TGCAGTGCTCGTGTAGCGGGGGGGAACACCGGGGAGCTGTTTTTT.

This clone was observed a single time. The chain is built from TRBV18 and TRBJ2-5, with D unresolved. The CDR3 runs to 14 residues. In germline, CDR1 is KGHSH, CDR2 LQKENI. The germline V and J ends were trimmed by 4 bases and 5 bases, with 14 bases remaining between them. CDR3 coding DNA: TGTGCCAGCTCACTAAGGGCCCTGTTGGAGACCCAGTACTTC. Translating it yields CASSLRALLETQYF.

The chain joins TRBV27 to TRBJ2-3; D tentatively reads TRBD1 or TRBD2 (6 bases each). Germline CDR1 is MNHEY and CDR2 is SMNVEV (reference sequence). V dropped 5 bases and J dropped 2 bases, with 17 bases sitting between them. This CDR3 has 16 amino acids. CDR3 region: CASSPLGGDNTDTQYF. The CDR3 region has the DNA TGTGCCAGCAGTCCCCTGGGCGGGGACAACACAGATACGCAGTATTTT.

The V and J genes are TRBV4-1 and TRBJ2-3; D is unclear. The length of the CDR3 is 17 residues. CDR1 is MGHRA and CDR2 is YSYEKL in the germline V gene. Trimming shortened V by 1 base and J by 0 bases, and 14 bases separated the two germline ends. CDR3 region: CASSQAPGSSSTDTQYF. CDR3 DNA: TGCGCCAGCAGCCAAGCTCCCGGGTCCTCTAGCACAGATACGCAGTATTTT.

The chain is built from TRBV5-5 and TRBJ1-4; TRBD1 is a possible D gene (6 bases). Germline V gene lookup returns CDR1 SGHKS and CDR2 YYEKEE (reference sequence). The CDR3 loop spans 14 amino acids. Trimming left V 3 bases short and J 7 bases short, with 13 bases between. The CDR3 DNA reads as TGTGCCAGCAGCTCCGGACAGCTTAGTGAAAAACTGTTTTTT. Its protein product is CASSSGQLSEKLFF.

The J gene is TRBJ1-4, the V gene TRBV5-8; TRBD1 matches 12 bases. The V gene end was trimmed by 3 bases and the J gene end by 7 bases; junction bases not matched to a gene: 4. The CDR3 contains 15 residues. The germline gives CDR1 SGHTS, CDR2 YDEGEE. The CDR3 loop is CASSWGQGAGEKLFF. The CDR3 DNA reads TGTGCCAGCAGCTGGGGACAGGGGGCGGGTGAAAAACTGTTTTTT.

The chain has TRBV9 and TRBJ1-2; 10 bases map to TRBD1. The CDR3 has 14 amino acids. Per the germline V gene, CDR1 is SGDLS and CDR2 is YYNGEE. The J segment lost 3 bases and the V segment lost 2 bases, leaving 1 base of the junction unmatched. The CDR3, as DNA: TGTGCCAGCAGCGTCGGGACAGGGGACTATGGCTACACCTTC. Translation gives CASSVGTGDYGYTF.

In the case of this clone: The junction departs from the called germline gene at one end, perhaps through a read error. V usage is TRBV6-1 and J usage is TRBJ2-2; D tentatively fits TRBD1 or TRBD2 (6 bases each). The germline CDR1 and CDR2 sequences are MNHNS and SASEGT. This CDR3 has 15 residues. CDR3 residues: CASSEAGGGDGELFF. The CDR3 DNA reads TGTGCCAGCAGTGAAGCGGGGGGCGGAGACGGGGAGCTATTTTTT.

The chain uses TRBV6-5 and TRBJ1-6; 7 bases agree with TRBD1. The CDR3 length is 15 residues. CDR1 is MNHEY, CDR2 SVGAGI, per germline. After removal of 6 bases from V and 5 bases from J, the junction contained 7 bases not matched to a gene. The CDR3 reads CASSWDRVNNSPLHF. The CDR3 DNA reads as TGTGCCAGCAGCTGGGACAGAGTAAATAATTCACCCCTCCACTTT.